The next 18 T cell receptor beta chains were all read from a single sample in a study of T-cell reconstitution after alpha-beta-depleted transplantation in children. Unique molecular identifiers were incorporated into the prepared TCRbeta library. TCRdb reprocessed the PCR reads via MiXCR and lists one record per CDR3 protein. The sample holds 350,000 to 500,000 distinct CDR3 sequences, about 45% seen once. The sample consisted of PBMCs, taken before TCRalphabeta/CD19-depleted stem cell transplant. The receptors derive from a girl aged 2 to 10 with aplastic anemia, due to receive a stem cell transplant.

In this sample, this clonotype turned up many times. The chain recombines TRBV4-1 with TRBJ2-7, with a weak D call TRBD2 (5 bases). Between the trimmed V and J ends, which lost 4 bases and 0 bases, there was a span of 16 bases. The CDR3 totals 16 residues. Germline-derived CDR1 and CDR2 are MGHRA and YSYEKL. The CDR3 protein is CASSRGKLPSSYEQYF. The DNA for the CDR3 is TGCGCCAGCAGCCGAGGGAAGTTACCGAGCTCCTACGAGCAGTACTTC.

This clonotype was counted at least ten times. V and J are TRBV7-9 and TRBJ2-7; D may be TRBD1 or TRBD2 (5 bases each). The CDR3 runs 14 residues. Germline assignment: CDR1 SEHNR and CDR2 FQNEAQ (reference sequence). Trimming shortened V by 5 bases and J by 2 bases, and 13 bases separated the two germline ends. CDR3 loop: CASSPRDGAYEQYF. CDR3 coding DNA: TGTGCCAGCAGCCCTAGGGACGGAGCCTACGAGCAGTACTTC.

V gene TRBV5-1 combines with J gene TRBJ1-2, with D uncertain. Germline V gives CDR1 SGHRS, CDR2 YFSETQ. The V end was cut by 0 bases, the J end by 4 bases, with 13 bases between. CDR3 length equals 15 residues. In DNA, the CDR3 is TGCGCCAGCAGCTTGGAGGCAGCGCTTGGCTATGGCTACACCTTC. It is translated as CASSLEAALGYGYTF. Supplemented by reference TRBV5-1 and TRBJ1-2, the full variable domain reads KAGVTQTPRYLIKTRGQQVTLSCSPISGHRSVSWYQQTPGQGLQFLFEYFSETQRNKGNFPGRFSGRQFSNSRSEMNVSTLELGDSALYLCASSLEAALGYGYTFGSGTRLTVV.

The chain combines TRBV6-2 or TRBV6-3 with TRBJ2-3, with 12 bases aligning to TRBD2. This CDR3 has 16 amino acids. With 6 bases clipped from V and 4 bases from J, the junction kept 8 bases outside the gene matches. CDR1 and CDR2 (germline): MNHEY, SVGEGT. The CDR3 spells CASSQRLAGVADTQYF. The CDR3 coding sequence is TGTGCCAGCAGCCAACGACTAGCGGGAGTGGCAGATACGCAGTATTTT.

This clonotype was picked up many times. This chain joins TRBV24-1 and TRBJ2-7; D is unresolved. The CDR3 runs 12 residues. Per the germline V gene, CDR1 is KGHDR and CDR2 is SFDVKD. Trimming shortened V by 4 bases and J by 3 bases, and 6 bases separated the two germline ends. The CDR3 loop reads CATSDAVYEQYF. CDR3 nucleotides: TGTGCCACCAGTGACGCCGTCTACGAGCAGTACTTC.

The table lists this clonotype with many counts. This chain links TRBV27 with TRBJ2-1; D call uncertain. Deletions cut 7 bases from V and 0 bases from J, with 13 bases between. Germline V gene sequence: CDR1 MNHEY, CDR2 SMNVEV (reference sequence). The CDR3 totals 15 residues. Here the CDR3 reads CASTQTGLSYNEQFF. CDR3 nucleotides: TGTGCCAGCACTCAGACTGGCCTCTCCTACAATGAGCAGTTCTTC.

The chain combines TRBV6-1 with TRBJ2-3, with TRBD2 matching over 12 bases. The germline V gene has CDR1 MNHNS and CDR2 SASEGT. Losses at the gene ends were 4 bases for V and 4 bases for J; bases not matched to a gene: 3. The CDR3 runs 15 residues. The CDR3 loop is CASSGLAGEADTQYF. CDR3 DNA: TGTGCCAGCAGTGGACTAGCGGGAGAGGCAGATACGCAGTATTTT.

The table lists this clonotype with many counts. The CDR3 here is CSVLGGRFF. For the CDR3, the DNA is TGCAGCGTGTTAGGAGGCCGGTTCTTT. The V gene is TRBV29-1, the J gene TRBJ1-1, with D unresolved. Trimming took off 6 bases at V and 14 bases at J, with 13 bases between the two ends. The CDR3 totals 9 residues. CDR1 and CDR2 from the germline V gene are SQVTM and ANQGSEA.

This clonotype was seen repeatedly, ten times or more. The chain is built from TRBV5-1 and TRBJ2-6, with no clear D. Germline CDR1 reads SGHRS; CDR2 reads YFSETQ. The CDR3 is made up of 16 amino acids. Trimming cost V 1 base and J 0 bases, with 8 bases left between them. The CDR3 sequence is CASSLTGSSGANVLTF. For the CDR3, the DNA is TGCGCCAGCAGCTTGACGGGTAGCTCTGGGGCCAACGTCCTGACTTTC.

This chain connects TRBV12-3 or TRBV12-4 to TRBJ1-2; unclear D gene. Deletions cut 1 base from V and 8 bases from J, with 5 bases between. This CDR3 contains 11 residues. The CDR3 loop is CASSLGGGYTF. The CDR3, as DNA: TGTGCCAGCAGTTTAGGGGGAGGCTACACCTTC.

This clonotype was found a few times. The CDR3 DNA sequence: TGTGCCAGCAGCCCAACAGGGGCCCTCTATGGCTACACCTTC. It yields the protein CASSPTGALYGYTF. The chain recombines TRBV6-1 with TRBJ1-2; 7 nucleotides line up with TRBD1. V dropped 6 bases and J dropped 4; count of bases not matched to a gene: 8. This CDR3 is built from 14 residues. Germline V gives CDR1 MNHNS, CDR2 SASEGT.

CDR3 amino acids: CSGGGRNTQYF. The CDR3 bases are TGCAGCGGAGGTGGGCGGAATACGCAGTATTTT. This chain joins TRBV20-1 and TRBJ2-3; D is possibly TRBD2 (5 bases). This CDR3 region has 11 residues. Germline V gives CDR1 DFQATT, CDR2 SNEGSKA (reference sequence).

This sequence joins TRBV5-1 and TRBJ2-6, with D maybe TRBD2 (5 bases). The germline V gene has CDR1 SGHRS and CDR2 YFSETQ. CDR3 length: 15 amino acids. Trimming took off 3 bases at V and 0 bases at J, with 7 bases between the two ends. Written as DNA, the CDR3 is TGCGCCAGCAGCTCGGGATTCTCTGGGGCCAACGTCCTGACTTTC. Translation: CASSSGFSGANVLTF.

This clonotype turned up a few times. This sequence joins TRBV27 and TRBJ2-3; 7 bases are a match to TRBD2. From germline, CDR1 is MNHEY and CDR2 SMNVEV (reference sequence). The CDR3 length is 14 residues. V was clipped by 5 bases and J by 7 bases; unmatched bases: 9. This CDR3 is CASSPRTSGHTQYF. As DNA, the CDR3 is TGTGCCAGCAGTCCGCGGACTAGTGGACATACGCAGTATTTT.

The rearrangement uses TRBV10-3 and TRBJ2-1; 13 nucleotides match TRBD2. Germline CDR1 reads ENHRY; CDR2 reads SYGVKD. V shed 2 bases, J shed 1 base, and the junction held 11 bases outside the gene matches. The CDR3 has 20 amino acids. CDR3 nucleotides: TGTGCCATCAGTGAGGGCCGGACTAGCGGGGGTGGGTTTTCCTACAATGAGCAGTTCTTC. The encoded protein is CAISEGRTSGGGFSYNEQFF.

This clonotype was counted a few times. At one of its ends the junction is not consistent with the germline gene, which may arise from a read error. The V call is TRBV3-1, the J call TRBJ2-7, with no clear D. The germline V gene encodes CDR1 LGHDT and CDR2 YNNKEL (reference sequence). The CDR3 loop spans 16 amino acids. The DNA for the CDR3 is TGTGCCAGCAGCCTCAGCCGTCCACGGCGGTCCTCCGAGCAGTACTTC. It yields the protein CASSLSRPRRSSEQYF.

In this sample, this clonotype turned up once. The genes are TRBV6-2 or TRBV6-3 and TRBJ2-7; 12 positions agree with TRBD2. The CDR3 extends over 15 amino acids. V lost 2 bases and J lost 2; bases outside the gene matches: 1. Per the germline V gene, CDR1 is MNHEY and CDR2 is SVGEGT. The CDR3 protein is CASSYRTSGAYEQYF. The CDR3, as DNA: TGTGCCAGCAGTTACCGGACTAGCGGGGCCTACGAGCAGTACTTC.

The rearrangement links TRBV5-1 to TRBJ2-5; 8 bases match TRBD2. From germline, CDR1 is SGHRS and CDR2 YFSETQ. This CDR3 comprises 20 residues. Trimming removed 4 bases from V and 1 base from J; junction bases left unmatched: 21. CDR3 protein: CASSQTGTRKSRFPQETQYF. In nucleotides, the CDR3 is TGCGCCAGCAGCCAGACCGGGACTAGGAAGAGTCGTTTCCCCCAAGAGACCCAGTACTTC.